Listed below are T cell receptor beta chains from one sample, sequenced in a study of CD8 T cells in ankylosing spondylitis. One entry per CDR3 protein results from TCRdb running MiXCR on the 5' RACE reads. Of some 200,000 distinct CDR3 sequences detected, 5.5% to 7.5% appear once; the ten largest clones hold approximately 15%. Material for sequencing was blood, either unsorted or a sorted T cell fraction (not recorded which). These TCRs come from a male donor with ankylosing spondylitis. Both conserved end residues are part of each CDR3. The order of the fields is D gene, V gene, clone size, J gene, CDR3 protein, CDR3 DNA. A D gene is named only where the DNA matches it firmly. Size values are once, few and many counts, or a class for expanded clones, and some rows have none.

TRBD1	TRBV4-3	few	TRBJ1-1	CASSRGQGRAEAFF	TGCGCCAGCAGCCGAGGACAGGGTAGGGCTGAAGCTTTCTTT
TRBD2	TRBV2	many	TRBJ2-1	CASSGLAGVLYNEQFF	TGTGCCAGCAGTGGATTAGCGGGAGTTCTCTACAATGAGCAGTTCTTC
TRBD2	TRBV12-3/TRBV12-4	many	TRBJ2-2	CASSPGGWTGELFF	TGTGCCAGCAGTCCGGGGGGATGGACCGGGGAGCTGTTTTTT
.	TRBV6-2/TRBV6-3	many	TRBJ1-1	CASSTGGAEAFF	TGTGCCAGCAGCACCGGGGGGGCTGAAGCTTTCTTT
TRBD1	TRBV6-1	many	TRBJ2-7	CASRRGRDRLNYEQYF	TGTGCCAGCAGACGGGGCAGGGACAGGTTGAACTACGAGCAGTACTTC
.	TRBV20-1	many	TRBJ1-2	CSTLSKANYGYTF	TGCAGTACTTTATCCAAGGCTAACTATGGCTACACCTTC
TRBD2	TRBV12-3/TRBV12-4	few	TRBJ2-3	CASSWGTRGLTDTQYF	TGTGCCAGCAGTTGGGGGACTAGGGGACTCACAGATACGCAGTATTTT
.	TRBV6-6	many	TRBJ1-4	CASMESEKLFF	TGTGCCAGCATGGAATCCGAAAAACTGTTTTTT
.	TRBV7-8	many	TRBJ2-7	CASSYDKSYEQYF	TGTGCCAGCAGCTACGACAAGTCCTACGAGCAGTACTTC
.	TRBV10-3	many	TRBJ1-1	CAISDSISGKPEAFF	TGTGCCATCAGTGATTCGATTTCCGGGAAGCCTGAAGCTTTCTTT
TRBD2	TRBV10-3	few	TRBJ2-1	CAISESQTSGRASSYNEQFF	TGTGCCATCAGTGAGTCCCAGACTAGCGGGAGGGCCTCCTCCTACAATGAGCAGTTCTTC
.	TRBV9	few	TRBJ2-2	CASSVHGDTGELFF	TGTGCCAGCAGCGTACACGGGGACACCGGGGAGCTGTTTTTT
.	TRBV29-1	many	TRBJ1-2	CSVWDDGYTF	TGCAGCGTTTGGGACGATGGCTACACCTTC
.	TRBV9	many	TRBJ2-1	CASSVDKYNEQFF	TGTGCCAGCAGCGTAGATAAATACAATGAGCAGTTCTTC
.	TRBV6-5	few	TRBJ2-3	CASSYVTGTDTQYF	TGTGCCAGCAGTTACGTTACAGGCACAGATACGCAGTATTTT
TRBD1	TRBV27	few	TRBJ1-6	CASNSGQSNSPLHF	TGTGCCAGCAACTCGGGACAGAGTAATTCACCCCTCCACTTT
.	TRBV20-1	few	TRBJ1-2	CSARTRGTYGYTF	TGCAGTGCTAGAACACGGGGGACCTATGGCTACACCTTC
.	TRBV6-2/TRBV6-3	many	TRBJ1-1	CASRPRRATQMNTEAFF	TGTGCCAGCAGACCCCGCCGGGCAACGCAAATGAACACTGAAGCTTTCTTT
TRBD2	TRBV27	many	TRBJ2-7	CASSLGGGPPTYEQYF	TGTGCCAGCAGTTTGGGGGGGGGACCTCCTACCTACGAGCAGTACTTC
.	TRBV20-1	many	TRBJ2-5	CSARDPSETQYF	TGCAGTGCTAGAGATCCCTCGGAGACCCAGTACTTC
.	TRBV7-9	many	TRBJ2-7	CASSSSPYEQYF	TGTGCCAGCAGCTCCTCCCCCTACGAGCAGTACTTC
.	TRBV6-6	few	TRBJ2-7	CASNQSPSEQYF	TGTGCCAGCAACCAGTCCCCCAGCGAGCAGTACTTC
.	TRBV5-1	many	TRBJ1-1	CASSLGGTYTEAFF	TGCGCCAGCAGCTTGGGGGGCACTTACACTGAAGCTTTCTTT
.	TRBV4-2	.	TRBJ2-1	CASSHPPLYNEQFF	TGTGCCAGCAGCCACCCGCCCCTCTACAATGAGCAGTTCTTC
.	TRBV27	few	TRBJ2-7	CASSLQATYEQYF	TGTGCCAGCAGTCTCCAGGCCACCTACGAGCAGTACTTC
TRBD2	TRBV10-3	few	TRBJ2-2	CAMQGSGLAGLRGELFF	TGTGCCATGCAGGGGTCGGGGCTAGCGGGACTCAGGGGGGAGCTGTTTTTT
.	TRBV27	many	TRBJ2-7	CASSSPGLGTYEQYF	TGTGCCAGCAGCTCCCCCGGGTTAGGCACCTACGAGCAGTACTTC
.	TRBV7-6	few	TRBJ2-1	CASQPGRTLNEQFF	TGTGCCAGCCAACCGGGTCGCACACTGAATGAGCAGTTCTTC
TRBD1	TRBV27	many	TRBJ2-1	CASSSTGYRGNEQFF	TGTGCCAGCAGTAGTACGGGTTACAGGGGAAATGAGCAGTTCTTC
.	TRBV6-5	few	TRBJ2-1	CASSSRQGFVYNEQFF	TGTGCCAGCAGTTCCAGGCAGGGTTTTGTCTACAATGAGCAGTTCTTC
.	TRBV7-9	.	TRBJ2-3	CASSSPKGTDTQYF	TGTGCCAGCAGCTCGCCGAAGGGCACAGATACGCAGTATTTT
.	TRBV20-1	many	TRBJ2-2	CSARKRDRTGELFF	TGCAGTGCTAGGAAAAGGGATCGAACCGGGGAGCTGTTTTTT
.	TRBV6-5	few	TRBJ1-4	CASSYPPPVNEKLFF	TGTGCCAGCAGTTACCCGCCCCCGGTTAATGAAAAACTGTTTTTT
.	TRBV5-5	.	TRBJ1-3	CASSLGTGIGNTIYF	TGTGCCAGCAGCTTAGGTACAGGAATTGGAAACACCATATATTTT
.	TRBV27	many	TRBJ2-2	CASRRGSGELFF	TGTGCCAGCAGACGAGGATCCGGGGAGCTGTTTTTT
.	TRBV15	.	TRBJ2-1	CATSWAGTYNEQFF	TGTGCCACCAGCTGGGCGGGAACCTACAATGAGCAGTTCTTC
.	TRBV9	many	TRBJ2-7	CASSVGDTPYEQYF	TGTGCCAGCAGCGTTGGAGACACCCCCTACGAGCAGTACTTC
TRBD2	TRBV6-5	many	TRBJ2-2	CASSYLAGEAGELFF	TGTGCCAGCAGTTACCTAGCGGGAGAGGCAGGGGAGCTGTTTTTT
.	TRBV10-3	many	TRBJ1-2	CAISGSGVDIFYGYTF	TGTGCCATCAGTGGCTCAGGGGTAGATATCTTCTATGGCTACACCTTC
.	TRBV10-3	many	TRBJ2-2	CAPWRWTSNTGELFF	TGTGCCCCCTGGCGCTGGACGTCGAACACCGGGGAGCTGTTTTTT